These 17 T cell receptor beta chains share one sample of origin, sequenced in a study of T cell clonotyping in hematopoietic cell transplantation. Assay: immunoSEQ multiplex PCR; the TCRdb copy retains only in-frame clones and omits some. This sample carries some 7,200 clones, roughly 94% of them seen once, and the ten largest clones take approximately 1.3%. Here the sequenced sample was peripheral blood mononuclear cells, taken 30 days after allogeneic stem cell transplant. These receptors came from a male patient aged 60 to 75 who had an allogeneic stem cell transplant from an unrelated donor, so T cells may come from the graft donor. Some clones in this sample may be carry-over from other donors' samples.

In regard to this clone: A read error is likely, as this CDR3 ends without the conserved phenylalanine or tryptophan. This sequence joins TRBV5-4 and TRBJ2-7, with D possibly TRBD1 on 6 matching bases. Germline-derived CDR1 and CDR2 are SGHNT and YYREEE (reference sequence). V was pared by 3 bases and J by 3 bases, with 16 bases between. This CDR3 spans 15 amino acids. The DNA of the CDR3 is TGTGCCAGCAGCTCGTACGACAGGACTCGCTACGAGCAGTACCTC. Its protein product is CASSSYDRTRYEQYL.

The chain has TRBV15 and TRBJ2-7; 12 nucleotides agree with TRBD2. The CDR3 is 18 amino acids. CDR1 LNHNV and CDR2 YYDKDF come from the germline V gene (reference sequence). Trimming cost V 0 bases and J 0 bases; bases outside gene matches: 6. The CDR3 sequence: CATSRELAGGHSSYEQYF. CDR3 in DNA: TGTGCCACCAGCAGAGAACTAGCGGGAGGCCATAGCTCCTACGAGCAGTACTTC.

The genes are TRBV28 and TRBJ2-1, with 12 positions matching TRBD2. The junction had 4 bases not matched to a gene; V was cut back by 2 bases and J by 8 bases. There are 15 residues in the CDR3. CDR1 is MDHEN and CDR2 is SYDVKM in the germline V gene. CDR3 bases: TGTGCCAGCAGTTTACTGCTAGCGGGAGGGGATGAGCAGTTCTTC. It encodes CASSLLLAGGDEQFF.

The J gene is TRBJ2-7, the V gene TRBV19; D possibly corresponds to TRBD2 (6 bases). The CDR3 runs to 15 residues. Germline V lookup: CDR1 LNHDA, CDR2 SQIVND (reference sequence). V lost 10 bases and J lost 3, with 22 bases in between. CDR3 nucleotides: TGTGCCACCGCATGGGGGGACCTAGCGAGCTACGAGCAGTACTTC. Protein: CATAWGDLASYEQYF.

The chain carries TRBV14 and TRBJ2-2; 10 bases are a match to TRBD2. The J segment lost 7 bases and the V segment lost 0 bases, leaving 5 bases of the junction unmatched. Germline loops: CDR1 SGHDN, CDR2 FVKESK. The CDR3 totals 16 residues. The CDR3 nucleotides read TGTGCCAGCAGCCAAGACTGGAAGCGGGGGGGCGGGGAGCTGTTTTTT. Protein product: CASSQDWKRGGGELFF. Full variable domain (rest looked up from reference TRBV14 and TRBJ2-2): EAGVTQFPSHSVIEKGQTVTLRCDPISGHDNLYWYRRVMGKEIKFLLHFVKESKQDESGMPNNRFLAERTGGTYSTLKVQPAELEDSGVYFCASSQDWKRGGGELFFGEGSRLTVL.

This clone was seen more than once but under ten times. The V call is TRBV9, the J call TRBJ2-2; 7 bases are a match to TRBD2. The CDR3 length is 14 residues. Germline CDR1 is SGDLS and CDR2 is YYNGEE. Germline trimming cut 7 bases from V and 2 bases from J; bases unmatched to any gene: 5. The CDR3 here is CASDAGVNTGELFF. In DNA, the CDR3 is TGTGCCAGCGACGCGGGAGTAAACACCGGGGAGCTGTTTTTT.

The genes are TRBV4-3 and TRBJ2-7, with a tentative D call TRBD2 (5 bases). V was trimmed by 0 bases and J by 3 bases, leaving 6 bases between them. Germline V gene data show CDR1 as LGHNA and CDR2 as YSLEER. The CDR3 covers 13 residues. The CDR3: CASSQERDYEQYF. The CDR3 coding sequence is TGCGCCAGCAGCCAAGAGAGGGACTACGAGCAGTACTTC.

The chain uses TRBV10-2 and TRBJ1-5; 7 bases line up with TRBD1. V gave up 7 bases and J gave up 5 bases; unmatched junction bases: 8. This CDR3 spans 14 amino acids. Germline V gives CDR1 WSHSY, CDR2 SAAADI. The CDR3 reads CASTSDRPYQPQHF. The CDR3, as DNA: TGCGCCAGCACCTCGGACAGGCCGTATCAGCCCCAGCATTTT.

The V and J genes are TRBV13 and TRBJ2-5; 9 nucleotides agree with TRBD2. This CDR3 is built from 17 residues. The V gene end was trimmed by 1 base and the J gene end by 5 bases; junction bases not matched to a gene: 11. Germline values: CDR1 PRHDT, CDR2 FYEKMQ (reference sequence). This chain's CDR3 is CASSLAGIAGVWETQYF. The CDR3 DNA is TGTGCCAGCAGCTTAGCCGGGATAGCGGGAGTTTGGGAGACCCAGTACTTC.

The CDR3 DNA follows: TGTGCCACCAGCAGAGGGGACACTGAAGCTTTCTTT. This sequence encodes CATSRGDTEAFF. This chain uses TRBV15 with TRBJ1-1; D is unresolved. This CDR3 region has 12 residues. Deletions cut 1 base from V and 3 bases from J, with 3 bases between. In germline, CDR1 is LNHNV, CDR2 YYDKDF (reference sequence).

The chain joins TRBV19 to TRBJ1-4; D ambiguous. The V and J ends lost 5 bases and 0 bases respectively, with 7 bases between them. The length of the CDR3 is 14 residues. In germline, CDR1 is LNHDA, CDR2 SQIVND (reference sequence). The CDR3 reads CASSRATTNEKLFF. For the CDR3, the DNA is TGTGCCAGTAGTCGAGCGACAACTAATGAAAAACTGTTTTTT.

J is TRBJ2-7 and V is TRBV28; possible D gene TRBD2, 5 bases. This CDR3 spans 12 amino acids. Germline loops: CDR1 MDHEN, CDR2 SYDVKM. The V and J ends lost 1 base and 4 bases respectively, with 5 bases between them. The CDR3 spells CASSLSGYEQYF. The CDR3 DNA sequence: TGTGCCAGCAGTTTATCGGGGTACGAGCAGTACTTC. Combining the CDR3 with reference TRBV28 and TRBJ2-7 gives the whole variable domain DVKVTQSSRYLVKRTGEKVFLECVQDMDHENMFWYRQDPGLGLRLIYFSYDVKMKEKGDIPEGYSVSREKKERFSLILESASTNQTSMYLCASSLSGYEQYFGPGTRLTVT.

J is TRBJ2-7 and V is TRBV19, with TRBD1 identical over 10 bases. The V gene end was trimmed by 6 bases and the J gene end by 6 bases; junction bases not matched to a gene: 5. This CDR3 has 13 residues. CDR1 is LNHDA, CDR2 SQIVND, per germline (reference sequence). CDR3 sequence (DNA): TGTGCCAGTAGCGACAGGGGGCGAAGCGAGCAGTACTTC. It is translated as CASSDRGRSEQYF.

The gene calls are TRBV9 and TRBJ1-4; possibly TRBD1 for D (6 bases). Germline CDR1 SGDLS, CDR2 YYNGEE. V was pared by 1 base and J by 8 bases, with 15 bases between. The CDR3 totals 15 residues. DNA for the CDR3: TGTGCCAGCAGCGTAAGTGGAACAGGGTACGAAAAACTGTTTTTT. This gives the protein CASSVSGTGYEKLFF.

The CDR3 DNA is TGTGCCAGTAGAACAGCCCTGAACACTGAAGCTTTCTTT. It translates to CASRTALNTEAFF. The chain uses TRBV19 and TRBJ1-1, with unresolved D. Germline lookup yields CDR1 LNHDA and CDR2 SQIVND (reference sequence). The CDR3 loop spans 13 amino acids. V was cut by 6 bases and J by 0 bases, with 8 bases left in between.

V is TRBV13 and J is TRBJ1-1; D gene unclear. The CDR3 extends over 11 amino acids. Per the germline V gene, CDR1 is PRHDT and CDR2 is FYEKMQ (reference sequence). Deletions cut 4 bases from V and 8 bases from J, with 8 bases between. In DNA form, the CDR3 reads TGTGCCAGCAGCTCGATGGAGGAAGCTTTCTTT. Amino acids: CASSSMEEAFF.

The chain employs TRBV28 and TRBJ2-1; 7 bases are a match to TRBD1. This CDR3 is built from 15 residues. Germline V CDR1 and CDR2: MDHEN, SYDVKM. With V trimmed by 7 bases and J by 5 bases, 11 bases remained unmatched. The CDR3: CASTFPGQQHNEQFF. The CDR3 DNA follows: TGTGCCAGCACCTTCCCGGGACAGCAACACAATGAGCAGTTCTTC.